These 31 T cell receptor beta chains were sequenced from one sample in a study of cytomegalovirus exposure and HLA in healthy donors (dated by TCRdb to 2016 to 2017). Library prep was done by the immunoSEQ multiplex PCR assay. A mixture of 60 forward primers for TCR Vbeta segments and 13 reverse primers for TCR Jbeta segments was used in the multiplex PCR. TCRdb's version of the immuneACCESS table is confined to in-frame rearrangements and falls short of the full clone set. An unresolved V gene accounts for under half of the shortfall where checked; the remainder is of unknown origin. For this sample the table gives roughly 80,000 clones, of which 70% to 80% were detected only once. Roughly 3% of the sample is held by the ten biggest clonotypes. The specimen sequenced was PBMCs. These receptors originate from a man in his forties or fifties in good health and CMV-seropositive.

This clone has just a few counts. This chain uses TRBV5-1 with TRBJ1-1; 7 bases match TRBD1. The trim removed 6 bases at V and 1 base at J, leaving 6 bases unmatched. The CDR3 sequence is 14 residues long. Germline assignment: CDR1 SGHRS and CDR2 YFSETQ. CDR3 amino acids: CASTWTGANTEAFF. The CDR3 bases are TGCGCCAGCACCTGGACAGGAGCGAACACTGAAGCTTTCTTT. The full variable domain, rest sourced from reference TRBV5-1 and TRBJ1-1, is KAGVTQTPRYLIKTRGQQVTLSCSPISGHRSVSWYQQTPGQGLQFLFEYFSETQRNKGNFPGRFSGRQFSNSRSEMNVSTLELGDSALYLCASTWTGANTEAFFGQGTRLTVV.

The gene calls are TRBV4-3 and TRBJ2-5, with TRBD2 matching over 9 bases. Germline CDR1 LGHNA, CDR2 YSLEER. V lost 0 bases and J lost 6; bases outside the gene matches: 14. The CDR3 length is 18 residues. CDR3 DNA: TGCGCCAGCAGCCAAGATCGGGCGGGAGGGGGATCGCGAAAGACCCAGTACTTC. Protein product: CASSQDRAGGGSRKTQYF.

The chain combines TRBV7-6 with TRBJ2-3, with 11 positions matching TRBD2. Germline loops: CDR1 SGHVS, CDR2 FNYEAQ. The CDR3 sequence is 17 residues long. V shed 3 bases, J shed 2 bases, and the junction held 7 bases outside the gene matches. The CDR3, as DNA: TGTGCCAGCAGCTTGGCTAGCGGGAGGACGTTCACAGATACGCAGTATTTT. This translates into CASSLASGRTFTDTQYF.

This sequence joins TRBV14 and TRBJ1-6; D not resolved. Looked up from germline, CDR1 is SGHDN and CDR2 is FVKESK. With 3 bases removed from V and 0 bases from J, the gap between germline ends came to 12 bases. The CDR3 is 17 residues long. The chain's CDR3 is CASSQRLGYSYNSPLHF. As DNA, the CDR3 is TGTGCCAGCAGCCAGAGGCTAGGATACTCCTATAATTCACCCCTCCACTTT.

The CDR3 DNA is TGTGCCAGCAGCTTAACAGGGGGCTTAGGCGAGCAGTACTTC. It yields the protein CASSLTGGLGEQYF. This chain joins TRBV7-6 and TRBJ2-7; 9 nucleotides match TRBD1. Unmatched junction bases numbered 5, after V lost 2 bases and J lost 6 bases. The CDR3 is 14 residues long. Germline CDR1 is SGHVS and CDR2 is FNYEAQ. The whole variable domain, filled in from reference TRBV7-6 and TRBJ2-7, reads GAGVSQSPRYKVTKRGQDVALRCDPISGHVSLYWYRQALGQGPEFLTYFNYEAQQDKSGLPNDRFSAERPEGSISTLTIQRTEQRDSAMYRCASSLTGGLGEQYFGPGTRLTVT.

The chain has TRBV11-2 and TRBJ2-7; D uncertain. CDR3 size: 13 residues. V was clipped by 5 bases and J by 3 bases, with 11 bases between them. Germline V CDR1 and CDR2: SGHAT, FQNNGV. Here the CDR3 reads CASSELKLYEQYF. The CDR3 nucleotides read TGTGCCAGCAGCGAGCTAAAGCTCTACGAGCAGTACTTC.

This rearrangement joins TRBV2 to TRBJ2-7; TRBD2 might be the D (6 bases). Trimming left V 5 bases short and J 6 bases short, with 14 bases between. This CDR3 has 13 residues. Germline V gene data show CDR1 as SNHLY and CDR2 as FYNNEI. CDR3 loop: CASSNSGWGEQYF. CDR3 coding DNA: TGTGCCAGCAGTAACAGCGGGTGGGGCGAGCAGTACTTC.

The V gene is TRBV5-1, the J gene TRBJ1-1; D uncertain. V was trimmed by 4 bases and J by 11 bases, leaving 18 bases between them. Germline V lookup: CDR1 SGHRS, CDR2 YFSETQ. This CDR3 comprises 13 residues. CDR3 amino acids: CASSPGRRGYAFF. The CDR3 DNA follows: TGCGCCAGCAGCCCCGGACGACGGGGATACGCTTTCTTT.

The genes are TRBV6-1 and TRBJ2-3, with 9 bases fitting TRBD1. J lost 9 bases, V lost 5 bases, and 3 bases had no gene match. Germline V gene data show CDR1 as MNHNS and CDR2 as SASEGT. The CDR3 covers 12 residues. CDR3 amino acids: CASSQQGATQYF. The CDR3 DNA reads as TGTGCCAGCAGTCAACAGGGGGCGACGCAGTATTTT.

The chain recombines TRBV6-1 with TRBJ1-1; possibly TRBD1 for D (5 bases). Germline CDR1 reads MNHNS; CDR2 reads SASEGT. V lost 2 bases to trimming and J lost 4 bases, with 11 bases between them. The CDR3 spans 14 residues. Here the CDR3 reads CASSELQVVTEAFF. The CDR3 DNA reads TGTGCCAGCAGTGAATTACAGGTCGTCACTGAAGCTTTCTTT.

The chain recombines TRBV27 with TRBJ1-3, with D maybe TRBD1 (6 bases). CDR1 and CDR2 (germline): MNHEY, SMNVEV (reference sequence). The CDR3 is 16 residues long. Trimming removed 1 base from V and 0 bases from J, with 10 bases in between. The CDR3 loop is CASSLFGGASGNTIYF. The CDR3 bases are TGTGCCAGCAGTTTATTTGGGGGCGCCTCTGGAAACACCATATATTTT.

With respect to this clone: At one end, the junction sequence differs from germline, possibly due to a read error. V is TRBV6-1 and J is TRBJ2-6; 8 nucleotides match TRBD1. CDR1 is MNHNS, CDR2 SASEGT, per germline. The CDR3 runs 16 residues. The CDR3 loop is CASSVTGVSGANGLTF. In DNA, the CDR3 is TGTGCCAGCAGTGTGACAGGGGTCTCTGGGGCCAACGGCCTGACTTTC.

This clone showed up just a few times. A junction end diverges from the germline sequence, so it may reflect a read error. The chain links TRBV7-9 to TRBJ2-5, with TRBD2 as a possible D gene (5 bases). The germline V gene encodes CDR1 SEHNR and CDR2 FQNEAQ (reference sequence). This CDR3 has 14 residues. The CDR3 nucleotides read TGTTCCAGCAGCTTACGACCGAGGGAGGAGACCCAGTACTTC. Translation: CSSSLRPREETQYF.

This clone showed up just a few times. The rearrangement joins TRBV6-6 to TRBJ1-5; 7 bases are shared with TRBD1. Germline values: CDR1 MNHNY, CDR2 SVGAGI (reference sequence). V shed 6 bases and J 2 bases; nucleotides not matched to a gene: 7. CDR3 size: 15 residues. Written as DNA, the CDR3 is TGTGCCAGCAGAGGGCAGGGGGAGGGCAATCAGCCCCAGCATTTT. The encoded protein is CASRGQGEGNQPQHF.

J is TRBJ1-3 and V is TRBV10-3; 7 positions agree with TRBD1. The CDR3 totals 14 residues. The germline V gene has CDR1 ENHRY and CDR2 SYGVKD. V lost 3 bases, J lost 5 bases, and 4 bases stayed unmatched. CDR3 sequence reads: CAISESQGRNTIYF. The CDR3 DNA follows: TGTGCCATCAGTGAATCACAGGGGAGAAACACCATATATTTT.

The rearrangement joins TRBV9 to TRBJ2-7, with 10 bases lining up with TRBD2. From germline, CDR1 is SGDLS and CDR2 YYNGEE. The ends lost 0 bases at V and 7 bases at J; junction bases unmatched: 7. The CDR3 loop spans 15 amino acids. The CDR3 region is CASSVASGRAGEQYF. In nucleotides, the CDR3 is TGTGCCAGCAGCGTAGCAAGCGGGAGGGCCGGGGAGCAGTACTTC.

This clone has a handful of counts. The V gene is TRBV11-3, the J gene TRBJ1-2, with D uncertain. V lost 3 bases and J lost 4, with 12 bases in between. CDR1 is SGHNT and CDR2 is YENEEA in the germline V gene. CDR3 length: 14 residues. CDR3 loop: CASSLRISGYGYTF. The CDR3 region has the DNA TGTGCCAGCAGCTTGCGCATTTCGGGCTATGGCTACACCTTC.

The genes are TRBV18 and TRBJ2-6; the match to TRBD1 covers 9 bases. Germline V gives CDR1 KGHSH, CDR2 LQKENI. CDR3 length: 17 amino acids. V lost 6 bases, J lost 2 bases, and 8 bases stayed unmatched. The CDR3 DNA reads TGTGCCAGCTCGGAGGGACAGGGCGTCGCTGGGGCCAACGTCCTGACTTTC. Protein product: CASSEGQGVAGANVLTF.

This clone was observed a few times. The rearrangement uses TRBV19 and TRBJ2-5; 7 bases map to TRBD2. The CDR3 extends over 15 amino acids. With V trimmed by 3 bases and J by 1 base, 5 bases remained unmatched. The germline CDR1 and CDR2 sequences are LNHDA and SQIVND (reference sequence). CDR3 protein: CASSILSSGQETQYF. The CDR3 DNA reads TGTGCCAGTAGTATCCTATCTAGCGGCCAAGAGACCCAGTACTTC. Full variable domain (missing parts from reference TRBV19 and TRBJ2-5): DGGITQSPKYLFRKEGQNVTLSCEQNLNHDAMYWYRQDPGQGLRLIYYSQIVNDFQKGDIAEGYSVSREKKESFPLTVTSAQKNPTAFYLCASSILSSGQETQYFGPGTRLLVL.

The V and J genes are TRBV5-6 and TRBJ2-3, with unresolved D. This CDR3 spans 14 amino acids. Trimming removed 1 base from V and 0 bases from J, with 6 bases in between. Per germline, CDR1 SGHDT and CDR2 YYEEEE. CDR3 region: CASSLFGSTDTQYF. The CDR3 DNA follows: TGTGCCAGCAGCTTGTTCGGGAGCACAGATACGCAGTATTTT.

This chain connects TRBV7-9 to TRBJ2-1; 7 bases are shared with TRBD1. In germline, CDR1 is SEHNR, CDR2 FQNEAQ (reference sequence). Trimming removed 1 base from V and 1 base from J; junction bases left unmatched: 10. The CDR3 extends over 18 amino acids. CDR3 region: CASSLGGPGQTSYNEQFF. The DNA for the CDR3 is TGTGCCAGCAGCTTAGGGGGGCCGGGACAGACATCCTACAATGAGCAGTTCTTC.

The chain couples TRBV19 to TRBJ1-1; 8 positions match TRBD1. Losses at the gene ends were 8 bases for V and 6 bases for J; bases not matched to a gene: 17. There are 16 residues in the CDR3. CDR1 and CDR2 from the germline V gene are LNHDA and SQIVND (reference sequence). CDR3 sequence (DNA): TGTGCCAGTGCTCCACGGACAGGGTGGGTGAGGGCTGAAGCTTTCTTT. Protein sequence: CASAPRTGWVRAEAFF.

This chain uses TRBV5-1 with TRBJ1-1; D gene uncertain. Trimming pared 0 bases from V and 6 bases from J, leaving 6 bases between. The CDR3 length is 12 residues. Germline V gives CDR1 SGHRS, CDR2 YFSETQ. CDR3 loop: CASSLADSEAFF. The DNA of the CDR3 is TGCGCCAGCAGCTTGGCGGACTCTGAAGCTTTCTTT.

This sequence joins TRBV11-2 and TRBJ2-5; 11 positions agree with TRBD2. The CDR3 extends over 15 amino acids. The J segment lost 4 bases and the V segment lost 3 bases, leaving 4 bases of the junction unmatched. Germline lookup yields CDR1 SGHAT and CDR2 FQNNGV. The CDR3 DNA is TGTGCCAGCAGCTTTCTAGCGGGGGGCGGAGAGACCCAGTACTTC. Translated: CASSFLAGGGETQYF.

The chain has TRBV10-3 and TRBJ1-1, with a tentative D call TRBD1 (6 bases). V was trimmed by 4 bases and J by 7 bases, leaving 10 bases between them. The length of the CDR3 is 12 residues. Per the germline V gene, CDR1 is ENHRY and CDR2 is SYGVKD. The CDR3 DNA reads TGTGCCATCAGTGCCCAGGGGCTTGAAGCTTTCTTT. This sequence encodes CAISAQGLEAFF.

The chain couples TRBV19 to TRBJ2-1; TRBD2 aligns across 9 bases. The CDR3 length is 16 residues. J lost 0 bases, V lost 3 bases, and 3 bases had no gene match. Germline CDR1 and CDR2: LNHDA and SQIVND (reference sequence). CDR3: CASSIQREVSYNEQFF. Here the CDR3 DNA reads TGTGCCAGTAGTATCCAGCGGGAGGTCTCCTACAATGAGCAGTTCTTC. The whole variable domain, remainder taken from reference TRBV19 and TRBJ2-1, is DGGITQSPKYLFRKEGQNVTLSCEQNLNHDAMYWYRQDPGQGLRLIYYSQIVNDFQKGDIAEGYSVSREKKESFPLTVTSAQKNPTAFYLCASSIQREVSYNEQFFGPGTRLTVL.

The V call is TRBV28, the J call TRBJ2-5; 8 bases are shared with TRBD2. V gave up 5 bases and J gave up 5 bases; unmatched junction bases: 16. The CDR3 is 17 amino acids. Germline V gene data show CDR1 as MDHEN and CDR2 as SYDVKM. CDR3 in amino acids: CASSLSQLAGGGETQYF. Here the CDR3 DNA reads TGTGCCAGCAGTCTTTCCCAGTTGGCGGGAGGAGGGGAGACCCAGTACTTC. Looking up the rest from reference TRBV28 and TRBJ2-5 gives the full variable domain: DVKVTQSSRYLVKRTGEKVFLECVQDMDHENMFWYRQDPGLGLRLIYFSYDVKMKEKGDIPEGYSVSREKKERFSLILESASTNQTSMYLCASSLSQLAGGGETQYFGPGTRLLVL.

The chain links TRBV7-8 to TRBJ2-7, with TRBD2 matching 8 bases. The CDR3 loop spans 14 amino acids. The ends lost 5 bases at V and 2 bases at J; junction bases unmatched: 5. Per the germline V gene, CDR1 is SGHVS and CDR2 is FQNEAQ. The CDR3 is CASSLSGMTYEQYF. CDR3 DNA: TGTGCCAGCAGCCTTAGCGGGATGACCTACGAGCAGTACTTC.

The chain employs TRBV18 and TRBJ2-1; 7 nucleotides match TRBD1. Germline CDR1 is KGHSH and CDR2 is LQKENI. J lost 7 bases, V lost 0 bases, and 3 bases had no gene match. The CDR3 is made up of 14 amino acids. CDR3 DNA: TGTGCCAGCTCACCACCGACAGGGATGAATGAGCAGTTCTTC. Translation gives CASSPPTGMNEQFF.

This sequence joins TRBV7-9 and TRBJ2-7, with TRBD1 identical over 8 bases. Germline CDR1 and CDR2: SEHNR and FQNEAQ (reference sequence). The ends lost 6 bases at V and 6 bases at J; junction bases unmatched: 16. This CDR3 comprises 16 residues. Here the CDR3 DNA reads TGTGCCAGCAGTTTAACGGAAAACGACAGGGGATTCGAGCAGTACTTC. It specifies CASSLTENDRGFEQYF. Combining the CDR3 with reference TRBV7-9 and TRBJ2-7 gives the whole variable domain DTGVSQNPRHKITKRGQNVTFRCDPISEHNRLYWYRQTLGQGPEFLTYFQNEAQLEKSRLLSDRFSAERPKGSFSTLEIQRTEQGDSAMYLCASSLTENDRGFEQYFGPGTRLTVT.

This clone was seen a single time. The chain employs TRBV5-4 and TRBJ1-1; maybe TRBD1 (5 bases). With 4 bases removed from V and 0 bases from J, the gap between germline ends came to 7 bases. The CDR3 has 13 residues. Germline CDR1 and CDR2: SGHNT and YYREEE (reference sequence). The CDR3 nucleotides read TGTGCCAGCAGCCCGGGGGTGAACACTGAAGCTTTCTTT. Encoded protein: CASSPGVNTEAFF.